The entry that follows covers one T cell receptor beta chain sequence. Sequence at one end of the junction differs from germline and may be a read error. The source of the sample is a study of blood T cell repertoires in COVID-19. Study in general: Acute-phase and convalescent COVID-19 samples originated in the United States, Italy and Spain.

The CDR3 is 14 residues long. In germline, CDR1 is SGDLS, CDR2 YYNGEE. In the study's own analysis: Amplification of reference gene primers was used by the study to estimate nucleated cell counts. The table came from immunoSEQ multiplex PCR; TCRdb's copy has only in-frame clones and leaves some out. Clonal size and the V and J genes are those of that table, whereas D and trimming came from the DNA. The table records about 26,000 clones, roughly 90% of them present only once. The chain links TRBV9 to TRBJ2-3; 7 bases map to TRBD1. Sequenced input: peripheral blood. This clonotype originated in a human donor in a cohort sampled during active COVID-19. In DNA form, the CDR3 reads TGTGCCAGCAGCGCGGACCTCAGGACAGGTACGCAGTATTTT. Residues: CASSADLRTGTQYF.